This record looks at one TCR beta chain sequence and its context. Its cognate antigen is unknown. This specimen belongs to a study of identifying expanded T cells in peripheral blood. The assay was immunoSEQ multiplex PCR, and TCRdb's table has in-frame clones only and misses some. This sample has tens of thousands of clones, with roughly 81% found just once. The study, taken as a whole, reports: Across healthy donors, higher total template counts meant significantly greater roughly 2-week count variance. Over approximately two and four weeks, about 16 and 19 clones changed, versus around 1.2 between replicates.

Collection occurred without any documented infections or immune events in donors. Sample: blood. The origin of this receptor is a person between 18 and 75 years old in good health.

The CDR3: CASSVSNMGRSGELFF. The DNA for the CDR3 is TGTGCCAGCAGCGTCTCTAATATGGGGCGGTCCGGGGAGCTGTTTTTT. This sequence joins TRBV7-2 and TRBJ2-2, with D tentatively TRBD1 (5 bases). This CDR3 region has 16 residues. Trimming cost V 5 bases and J 6 bases, with 19 bases left between them. In germline, CDR1 is SGHTA, CDR2 FQGNSA. Full variable domain (remainder filled in from reference TRBV7-2 and TRBJ2-2): GAGVSQSPSNKVTEKGKDVELRCDPISGHTALYWYRQSLGQGLEFLIYFQGNSAPDKSGLPSDRFSAERTGGSVSTLTIQRTQQEDSAVYLCASSVSNMGRSGELFFGEGSRLTVL.